The present T cell receptor (beta chain) was sequenced within a study of blood T cell repertoires in COVID-19 (dated by TCRdb to 2020 to 2021). Study-wide context: Samples covering the acute and convalescent phases of COVID-19 were provided by collaborators in the United States, Italy and Spain. The prospective study material was composed of cDNA or gDNA derived from T cells, B-cell-depleted T cells, or PBMCs. Subjects who had been exposed to COVID-19, were actively infected with it, or had recovered from it provided the deeply sampled blood TCRbeta repertoires that made up the dataset. The repertoires were made available in a free public database intended to serve as a resource for research on the immune response to SARS-CoV-2. Samples were obtained from the ongoing ImmuneRACE study (first 160 participants) and from 1,000 to 1,500 subjects provided by 6 global collaborators. The sample metadata nearly always contained a de-identified subject ID, COVID-19 status, age in years and sex. HLA class I and class II types, where available, came from metadata supplied by the sample provider rather than from assay-based typing.

What the study reported, not specific to this receptor: The quantity of clinical and demographic metadata differed by source and by participant and was supplied without curation.

Collaborating institutions collected whole blood in K2EDTA tubes following their own protocols. For TCRbeta analysis, collaborators shipped samples in one of three forms: frozen whole blood, isolated PBMCs, or DNA extracted from either of those sample types. From a lookup of the germline V gene, CDR1 and CDR2 are MNHEY and SVGAGI. V gives up 7 bases and J gives up 5 bases, and the segment between their germline ends measures 11 bases. Including the terminal cysteine and phenylalanine, the CDR3 comprises 12 residues. Kept here is only the CDR3 DNA, which spans 36 bases and is read in frame from base 1. Details on this clone: The specificity of this receptor is unknown. One base away there is no much larger clone; base qualities are not given.

TCRbeta CDR3 regions were amplified from genomic DNA by means of the immunoSEQ Assay, a bias-controlled multiplex PCR. The study's own analysis went as follows. The number of nucleated cells in each sample was estimated from the amplification of reference gene primers within the assay. To quantify the absolute abundance of each unique TCRbeta CDR3 rearrangement, sequence reads were collapsed and filtered. Productive Simpson clonality was computed per sample as the square root of Simpson's diversity index over productive rearrangements. TCRdb retrieved this table from immuneACCESS and kept in-frame rearrangements only. Not all clones are present; in checked studies, unresolved V genes account for under half, and no reason is known for the remainder. V and J calls and clone size are given by that table; D and trimming were obtained from the DNA. In all, the sample holds roughly 190,000 clones, and roughly 80% of those were seen once. The ten largest clones capture 14% of the sample.

Sequencing input: peripheral blood. The sequence is built from TRBV6-5 and TRBJ1-1; the D gene cannot be resolved reliably. The sequence was collected from a man aged 25-40 years with active or convalescent COVID-19. The nucleotide sequence is TGTGCCAGCAATGGGCCCTTGACTGAAGCTTTCTTT. Its protein reads: CASNGPLTEAFF.